Detailed here is one T cell receptor (beta chain). Profiled with immunoSEQ multiplex PCR; TCRdb holds only in-frame clones, not every one. The sample holds about 200,000 clones, 89% seen once. These data belong to a study of blood T cell repertoires in COVID-19. Study-wide context: Acute and convalescent COVID-19 specimens originated in the United States, Italy and Spain.

The germline gives CDR1 LNHDA, CDR2 SQIVND (reference sequence). Deletions cut 4 bases from V and 2 bases from J, with 12 bases between. This CDR3 is 15 amino acids long. This sequence originates from a man in his 60s who had recovered from COVID-19. Sequencing was done on a sample of peripheral blood. This rearrangement joins TRBV19 to TRBJ2-1, with D hard to call. The CDR3 sequence: CASSTSLLTYNEQFF. CDR3 DNA: TGTGCCAGTAGTACTTCCCTCCTAACCTACAATGAGCAGTTCTTC.